Each of the 9 T cell receptor beta chains below was sequenced from the same sample in a study of blood T cell repertoires in COVID-19. Using immunoSEQ multiplex PCR, the repertoire was profiled, and TCRdb retains in-frame clones only, with some absent. The sample has 200,000 to 250,000 clones, 80% seen once. Sample: PBMCs or T cells enriched from blood (not recorded which). The receptors come from a man aged 30 to 45 with acute COVID-19.

V is TRBV2 and J is TRBJ2-5, with D possibly TRBD2 on 5 matching bases. The CDR3 extends over 13 amino acids. CDR1 and CDR2 (germline): SNHLY, FYNNEI. V lost 5 bases and J lost 3, with 10 bases in between. This CDR3 is CASSRGNKETQYF. The CDR3 coding sequence is TGTGCCAGCAGTCGAGGGAACAAAGAGACCCAGTACTTC.

This clone appeared a single time. The chain combines TRBV9 with TRBJ2-5, with a possible D match to TRBD2 (5 bases). The germline V and J ends were trimmed by 1 base and 1 base, with 8 bases remaining between them. CDR3 length equals 14 residues. Germline V gene lookup returns CDR1 SGDLS and CDR2 YYNGEE. This chain's CDR3 is CASSVHGLQETQYF. The DNA of the CDR3 is TGTGCCAGCAGCGTACACGGACTCCAAGAGACCCAGTACTTC.

The V gene is TRBV28, the J gene TRBJ2-7; tentative D call: TRBD2 (5 bases). CDR1 is MDHEN, CDR2 SYDVKM, per germline. This CDR3 is 14 amino acids long. The V and J ends lost 5 bases and 0 bases respectively, with 11 bases between them. The CDR3 is CASSLWESSYEQYF. CDR3 nucleotide sequence: TGTGCCAGCAGTCTGTGGGAGAGCTCCTACGAGCAGTACTTC.

The J gene is TRBJ1-2, the V gene TRBV9; D uncertain. The length of the CDR3 is 13 residues. With 4 bases removed from V and 2 bases from J, the gap between germline ends came to 9 bases. Germline CDR1 SGDLS, CDR2 YYNGEE. CDR3: CASSNRHNYGYTF. DNA for the CDR3: TGTGCCAGCAGCAATAGACACAACTATGGCTACACCTTC.

V usage is TRBV6-6 and J usage is TRBJ2-7; 9 bases map to TRBD1. The CDR3 has 16 amino acids. Germline assignment: CDR1 MNHNY and CDR2 SVGAGI (reference sequence). Trimming took 7 bases from V and 0 from J; bases not matched to a gene: 10. CDR3 bases: TGTGCCAGCACCCCCAAACAGGGGGCCCACTCCTACGAGCAGTACTTC. Protein sequence: CASTPKQGAHSYEQYF.

This chain links TRBV5-5 with TRBJ2-5; 9 nucleotides match TRBD1. The CDR3 extends over 15 amino acids. V was pared by 4 bases and J by 5 bases, with 9 bases of the junction left unmatched. Germline CDR1 reads SGHKS; CDR2 reads YYEKEE (reference sequence). CDR3 in amino acids: CASSIGDRVEETQYF. CDR3 coding DNA: TGTGCCAGCAGCATTGGGGACAGGGTTGAGGAGACCCAGTACTTC.

V usage is TRBV24-1 and J usage is TRBJ2-7, with 9 bases matching TRBD1. Germline CDR1 and CDR2: KGHDR and SFDVKD. The CDR3 extends over 16 amino acids. V was pared by 6 bases and J by 2 bases, with 10 bases of the junction left unmatched. In nucleotides, the CDR3 is TGTGCCACCAGTTCGGCGGGGACAGGGCAAACCTACGAGCAGTACTTC. Translated: CATSSAGTGQTYEQYF.

V is TRBV6-5 and J is TRBJ1-1; unclear D gene. Germline assignment: CDR1 MNHEY and CDR2 SVGAGI. The CDR3 extends over 13 amino acids. V was pared by 2 bases and J by 2 bases, with 6 bases between. This CDR3 is CASSYSVNTEAFF. The DNA for the CDR3 is TGTGCCAGCAGTTACAGCGTAAACACTGAAGCTTTCTTT.

The sample holds one count of this clone. The chain uses TRBV7-2 and TRBJ1-6; TRBD1 might be the D (6 bases). V lost 5 bases and J lost 0, with 14 bases in between. The germline gives CDR1 SGHTA, CDR2 FQGNSA. The CDR3 length is 17 residues. As DNA, the CDR3 is TGTGCCAGCAGCCAATCGCAGGGGAGCTCCTATAATTCACCCCTCCACTTT. It encodes CASSQSQGSSYNSPLHF.